The clone carrying this TCR beta chain was counted between two and nine times. Time point given: persistent/refractory GD, antithyroid drugs over 5 years with positive TRAb. PBMC-extracted RNA yielded the TCR library. These data belong to a study of regulatory T cells in long-lasting Graves disease. The wider study: Persistence in Graves' disease denoted antithyroid drug use beyond 5 years alongside positive TSH receptor antibodies.

iRepertoire HTBI primers and Arm-PCR of CDR3 regions built TCR beta libraries. Using its own MiXCR run on the multiplex PCR reads, TCRdb lists one record per CDR3 protein. This table holds about 460,000 distinct CDR3 sequences, under 25% found once. The V and J ends lost 6 bases and 3 bases respectively, with 14 bases between them. Germline lookup yields CDR1 MNHEY and CDR2 SMNVEV (reference sequence). The CDR3 covers 15 residues. The specimen was peripheral blood mononuclear cells (PBMCs), collected when the disease was refractory, from a patient treated with antithyroid drugs. This clonotype was obtained from a female donor with Graves disease. The gene calls are TRBV27 and TRBJ2-2; a possible D gene is TRBD2 (6 bases). The DNA of the CDR3 is TGTGCCAGCAGGGAGGAGGGTCTTGACACCGGGGAGCTGTTTTTT. Encoded protein: CASREEGLDTGELFF.